The entry below describes one T cell receptor (beta chain). Between the trimmed V and J ends, which lost 3 bases and 2 bases, there was a span of 5 bases. The CDR3 extends over 13 amino acids. In germline, CDR1 is SGDLS, CDR2 YYNGEE. Each CDR3 protein gets one entry after TCRdb re-called the 5' RACE reads with MiXCR. Among about 9,100 distinct CDR3 sequences listed, 60% were seen once. The memory fraction was CD4+CD45RO+CD25- cells. V gene TRBV9 combines with J gene TRBJ2-2, with D unclear. The sequence came from a female donor with breast cancer. Sequences were obtained from tumor-infiltrating memory CD4+ T cells sorted from the breast tumor. Described subset: memory CD4+ T cells, CD4+CD45RO+CD25-. In nucleotides, the CDR3 is TGTGCCAGCAGCGGATTTAACACCGGGGAGCTGTTTTTT. This encodes CASSGFNTGELFF.